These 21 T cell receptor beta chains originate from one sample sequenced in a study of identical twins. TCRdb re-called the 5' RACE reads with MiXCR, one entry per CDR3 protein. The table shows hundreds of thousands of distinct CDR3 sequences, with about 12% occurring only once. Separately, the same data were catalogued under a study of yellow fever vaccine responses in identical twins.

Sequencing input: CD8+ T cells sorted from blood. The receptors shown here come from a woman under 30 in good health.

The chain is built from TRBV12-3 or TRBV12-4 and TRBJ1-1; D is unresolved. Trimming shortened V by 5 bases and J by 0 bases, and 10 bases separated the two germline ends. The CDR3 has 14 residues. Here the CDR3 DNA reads TGTGCCAGCAGTAAAACTTACGTGAACACTGAAGCTTTCTTT. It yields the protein CASSKTYVNTEAFF.

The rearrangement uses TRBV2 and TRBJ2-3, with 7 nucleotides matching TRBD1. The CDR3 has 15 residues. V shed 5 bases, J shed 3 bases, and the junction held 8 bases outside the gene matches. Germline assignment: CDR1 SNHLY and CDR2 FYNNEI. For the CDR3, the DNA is TGTGCCAGCAGTAGAGGGGGCGCGGATACAGATACGCAGTATTTT. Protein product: CASSRGGADTDTQYF.

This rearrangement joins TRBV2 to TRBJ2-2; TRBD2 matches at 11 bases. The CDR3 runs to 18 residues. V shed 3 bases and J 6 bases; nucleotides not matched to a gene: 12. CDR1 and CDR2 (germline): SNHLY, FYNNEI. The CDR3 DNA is TGTGCCAGCAGTGACCCGACTAGCGGGATACTTGTTTCCGGGGAGCTGTTTTTT. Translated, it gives CASSDPTSGILVSGELFF.

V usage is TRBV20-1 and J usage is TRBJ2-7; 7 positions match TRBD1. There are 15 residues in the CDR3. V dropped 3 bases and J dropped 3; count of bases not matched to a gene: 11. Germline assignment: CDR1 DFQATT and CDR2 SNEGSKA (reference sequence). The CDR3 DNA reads TGCAGTGCTAGTCCCGGGTTGGGACAGTACTACGAGCAGTACTTC. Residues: CSASPGLGQYYEQYF.

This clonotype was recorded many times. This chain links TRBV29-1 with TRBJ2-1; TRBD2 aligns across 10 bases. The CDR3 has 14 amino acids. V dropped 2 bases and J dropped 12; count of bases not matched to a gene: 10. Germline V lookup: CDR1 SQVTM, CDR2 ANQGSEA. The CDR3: CSVERPSGSQGQFF. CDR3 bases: TGCAGCGTTGAAAGACCTAGCGGGAGCCAGGGGCAGTTCTTC.

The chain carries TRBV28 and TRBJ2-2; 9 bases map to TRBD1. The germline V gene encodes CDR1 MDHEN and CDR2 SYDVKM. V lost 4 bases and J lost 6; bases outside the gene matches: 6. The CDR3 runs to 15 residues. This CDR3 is CASSSGTGLPGELFF. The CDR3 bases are TGTGCCAGCAGTTCCGGGACAGGGCTCCCCGGGGAGCTGTTTTTT. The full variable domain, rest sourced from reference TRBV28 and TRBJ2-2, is DVKVTQSSRYLVKRTGEKVFLECVQDMDHENMFWYRQDPGLGLRLIYFSYDVKMKEKGDIPEGYSVSREKKERFSLILESASTNQTSMYLCASSSGTGLPGELFFGEGSRLTVL.

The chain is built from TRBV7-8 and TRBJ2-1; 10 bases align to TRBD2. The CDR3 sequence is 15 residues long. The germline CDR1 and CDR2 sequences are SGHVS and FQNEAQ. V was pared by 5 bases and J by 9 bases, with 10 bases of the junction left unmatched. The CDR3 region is CASSPITSGVGEQFF. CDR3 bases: TGTGCCAGCAGCCCGATAACTAGCGGGGTAGGTGAGCAGTTCTTC.

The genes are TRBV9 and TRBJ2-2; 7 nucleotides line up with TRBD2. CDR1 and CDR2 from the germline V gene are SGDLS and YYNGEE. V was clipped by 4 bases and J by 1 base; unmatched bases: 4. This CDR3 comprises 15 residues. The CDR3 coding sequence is TGTGCCAGCAGCTTAGCGGGCCAGAACACCGGGGAGCTGTTTTTT. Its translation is CASSLAGQNTGELFF.

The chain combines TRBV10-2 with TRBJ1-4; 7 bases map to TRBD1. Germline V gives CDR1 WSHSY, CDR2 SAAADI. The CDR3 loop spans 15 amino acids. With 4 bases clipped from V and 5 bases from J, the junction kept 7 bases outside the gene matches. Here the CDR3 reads CASSADRVGNEKLFF. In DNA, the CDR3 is TGCGCCAGCAGTGCCGACAGGGTGGGGAATGAAAAACTGTTTTTT.

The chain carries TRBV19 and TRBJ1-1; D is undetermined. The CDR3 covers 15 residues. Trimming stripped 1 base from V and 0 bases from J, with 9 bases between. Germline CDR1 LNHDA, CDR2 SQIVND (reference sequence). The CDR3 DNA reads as TGTGCCAGTAGTATAGTTCTAGGGATGAACACTGAAGCTTTCTTT. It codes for CASSIVLGMNTEAFF.

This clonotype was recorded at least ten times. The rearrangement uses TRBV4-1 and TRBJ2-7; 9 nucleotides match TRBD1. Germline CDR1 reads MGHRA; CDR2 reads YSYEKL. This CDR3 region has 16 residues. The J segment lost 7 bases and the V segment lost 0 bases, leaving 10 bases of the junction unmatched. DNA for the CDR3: TGCGCCAGCAGCCAAGAAGGGATACAGGGGGCGCGTGAGCAGTACTTC. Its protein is CASSQEGIQGAREQYF.

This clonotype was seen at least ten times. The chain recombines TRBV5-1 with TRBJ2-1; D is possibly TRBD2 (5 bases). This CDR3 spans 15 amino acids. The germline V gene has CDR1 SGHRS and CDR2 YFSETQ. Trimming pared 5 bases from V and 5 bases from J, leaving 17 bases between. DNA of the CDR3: TGCGCCAGCAGACCCACCGGGATTAGAAACAATGAGCAGTTCTTC. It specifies CASRPTGIRNNEQFF.

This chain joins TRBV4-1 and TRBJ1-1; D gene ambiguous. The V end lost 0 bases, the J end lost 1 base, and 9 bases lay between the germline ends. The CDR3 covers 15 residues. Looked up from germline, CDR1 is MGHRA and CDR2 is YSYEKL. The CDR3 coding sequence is TGCGCCAGCAGCCAAGATCTTAAGGCGAACACTGAAGCTTTCTTT. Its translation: CASSQDLKANTEAFF.

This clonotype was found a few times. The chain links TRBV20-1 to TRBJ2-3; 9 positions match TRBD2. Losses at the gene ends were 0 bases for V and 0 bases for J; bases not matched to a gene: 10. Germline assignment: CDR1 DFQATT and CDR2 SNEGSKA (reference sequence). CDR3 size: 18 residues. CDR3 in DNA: TGCAGTGCTAGAGATCACTTGGCTAGCGGGACTAGCACAGATACGCAGTATTTT. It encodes CSARDHLASGTSTDTQYF.

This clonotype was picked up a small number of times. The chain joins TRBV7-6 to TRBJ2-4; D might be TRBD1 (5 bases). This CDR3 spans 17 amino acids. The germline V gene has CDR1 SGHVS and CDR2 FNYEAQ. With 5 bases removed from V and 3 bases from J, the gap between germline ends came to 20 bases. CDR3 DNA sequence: TGTGCCAGCAGCCCTAGGGGCCCGGGCCCGTTCAAAAACATTCAGTACTTC. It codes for CASSPRGPGPFKNIQYF.

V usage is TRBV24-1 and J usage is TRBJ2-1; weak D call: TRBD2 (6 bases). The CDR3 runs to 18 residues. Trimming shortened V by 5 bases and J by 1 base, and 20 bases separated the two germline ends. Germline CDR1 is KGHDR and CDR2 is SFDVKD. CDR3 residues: CATSGSSGVGVSYNEQFF. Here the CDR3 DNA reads TGTGCCACCAGTGGGTCCTCGGGGGTCGGGGTTTCCTACAATGAGCAGTTCTTC.

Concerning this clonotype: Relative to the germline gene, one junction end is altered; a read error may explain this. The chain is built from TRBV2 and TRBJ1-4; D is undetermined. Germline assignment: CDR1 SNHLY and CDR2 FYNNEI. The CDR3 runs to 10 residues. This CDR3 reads CASRGKTVSF. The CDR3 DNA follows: TGTGCCAGCAGGGGAAAAACAGTGAGCTTT. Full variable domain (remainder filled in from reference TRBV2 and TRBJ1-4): EPEVTQTPSHQVTQMGQEVILRCVPISNHLYFYWYRQILGQKVEFLVSFYNNEISEKSEIFDDQFSVERPDGSNFTLKIRSTKLEDSAMYFCASRGKTVSFGSGTQLSVL.

CDR3 region: CASSWSGDGETQYF. The CDR3 nucleotides read TGTGCCAGCAGCTGGTCGGGGGATGGAGAGACCCAGTACTTC. The chain couples TRBV13 to TRBJ2-5; possibly TRBD2 for D (6 bases). The CDR3 is made up of 14 amino acids. Germline V gene lookup returns CDR1 PRHDT and CDR2 FYEKMQ (reference sequence). V shed 4 bases and J shed 4 bases, with 13 bases lying between them.

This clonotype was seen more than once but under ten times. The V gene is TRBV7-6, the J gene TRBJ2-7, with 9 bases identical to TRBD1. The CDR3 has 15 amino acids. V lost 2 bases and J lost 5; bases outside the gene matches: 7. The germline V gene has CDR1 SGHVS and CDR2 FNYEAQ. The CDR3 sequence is CASSLSGTGLNEQYF. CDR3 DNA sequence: TGTGCCAGCAGCTTATCCGGGACAGGGCTTAACGAGCAGTACTTC.

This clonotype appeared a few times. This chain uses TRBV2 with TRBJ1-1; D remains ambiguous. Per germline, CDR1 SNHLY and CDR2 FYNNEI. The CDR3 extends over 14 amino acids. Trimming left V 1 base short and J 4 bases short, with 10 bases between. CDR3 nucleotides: TGTGCCAGCAGTGAAGGGGCTTCGCGCACTGAAGCTTTCTTT. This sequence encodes CASSEGASRTEAFF.

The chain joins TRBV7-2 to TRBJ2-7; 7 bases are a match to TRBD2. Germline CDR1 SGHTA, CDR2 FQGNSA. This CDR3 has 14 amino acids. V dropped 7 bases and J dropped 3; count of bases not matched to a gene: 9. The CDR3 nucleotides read TGTGCCAGCACGAGGGCGGGAGACTTCTACGAGCAGTACTTC. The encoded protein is CASTRAGDFYEQYF.